The clone carrying this T cell receptor beta chain was counted a few times. What it binds is unknown. This entry is derived from a study of regulatory T cells in long-lasting Graves disease. Findings and limits, study-wide: TCR diversity was lower in persistent Graves' patients than in newly diagnosed ones.

Time point indicated: newly diagnosed GD, antithyroid drugs for less than 3 months. The authors made the TCR library using RNA they extracted from PBMCs. The V gene end was trimmed by 6 bases and the J gene end by 5 bases; junction bases not matched to a gene: 9. The CDR3 is 16 residues long. Germline V gene data show CDR1 as SNHLY and CDR2 as FYNNEI. Construction of the TCR beta libraries employed iRepertoire HTBI primers in conjunction with Arm-PCR of CDR3 regions. From the multiplex PCR reads, TCRdb called clonotypes with MiXCR, one entry per CDR3 protein. The data hold about 620,000 distinct CDR3 sequences, with approximately 15% observed a single time. The same data also contributed to another study, on T cells in Graves' hyperthyroidism and ophthalmopathy.

The chain uses TRBV2 and TRBJ1-4; TRBD1 aligns across 10 bases. The sequence was obtained from a woman aged 25 to 39 with Graves disease. This sample comprised peripheral blood mononuclear cells (PBMCs), obtained at new diagnosis, from a patient treated with antithyroid drugs. DNA for the CDR3: TGTGCCAGCAGGGGACTAAGGACAGGGGGGAATGAAAAACTGTTTTTT. Translation: CASRGLRTGGNEKLFF.